Listed here is a single TCR beta chain. Profiled with immunoSEQ multiplex PCR; TCRdb holds only in-frame clones, not every one. This sample has some 120,000 clones; 75% to 90% occur once, and the top ten carry about a sixth. The data stem from a study of blood T cell repertoires in COVID-19. As for the study in general: Sample material is recorded as cDNA or gDNA derived from T cells, B-cell-depleted T cells, or PBMCs.

Sequencing was done on a sample of peripheral blood. This TCR derives from a woman aged 45-65 years who had recovered from COVID-19.

The CDR3 region has the DNA TGTGCCAGCAGTGCAAACAGGGGGCCTTCAGGCAATGAGCAGTTCTTC. Protein product: CASSANRGPSGNEQFF. The chain employs TRBV6-2 or TRBV6-3 and TRBJ2-1; 9 bases align to TRBD1. V was pared by 5 bases and J by 6 bases, with 11 bases of the junction left unmatched. Per germline, CDR1 MNHEY and CDR2 SVGEGT. The length of the CDR3 is 16 residues.